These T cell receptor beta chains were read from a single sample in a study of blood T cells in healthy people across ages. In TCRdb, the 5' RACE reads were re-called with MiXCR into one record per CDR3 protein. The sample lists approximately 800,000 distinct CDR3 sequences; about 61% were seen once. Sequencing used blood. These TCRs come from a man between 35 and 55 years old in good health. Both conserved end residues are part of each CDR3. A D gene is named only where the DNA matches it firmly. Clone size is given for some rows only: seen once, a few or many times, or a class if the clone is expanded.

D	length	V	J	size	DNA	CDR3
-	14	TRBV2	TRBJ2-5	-	TGTGCCAGCAGTGAAAGGCCAAATCAAGAGACCCAGTACTTC	CASSERPNQETQYF
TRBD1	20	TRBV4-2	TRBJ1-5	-	TGTGCCAGCAGCCAGACCCTTAGAAGGACAGGGGGCTCTAGCAATCAGCCCCAGCATTTT	CASSQTLRRTGGSSNQPQHF
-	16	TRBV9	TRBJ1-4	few	TGTGCCAGCAGCGCGCCTCAGGACAGATATAATGAAAAACTGTTTTTT	CASSAPQDRYNEKLFF
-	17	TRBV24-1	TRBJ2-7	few	TGTGCCACCAGTGCCCGTAGACAGAAGCGCTCTACTGACGAGCAGTACTTC	CATSARRQKRSTDEQYF
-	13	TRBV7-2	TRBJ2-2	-	TGTGCCAGCAGCGCGCGTAAAACCGGGGAGCTGTTTTTT	CASSARKTGELFF
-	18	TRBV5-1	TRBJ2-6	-	TGCGCCAGCAGCCCTCCCGGGACAAGAATCTCTGGGGCCAACGTCCTGACTTTC	CASSPPGTRISGANVLTF
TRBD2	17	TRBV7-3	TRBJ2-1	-	TGTGCCAGCAGCTTAGCGGGCGGGGGACTAGCGGGAGCAGAGCAGTTCTTC	CASSLAGGGLAGAEQFF
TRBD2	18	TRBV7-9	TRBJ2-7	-	TGTGCCAGCGCCGATAGCGGGAGTTGGGGAAGCTCCTACAATGAGCAGTACTTC	CASADSGSWGSSYNEQYF
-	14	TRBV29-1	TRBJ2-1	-	TGCAGCGTTGTAGGCCCTAGCAAATACAATGAGCAGTTCTTC	CSVVGPSKYNEQFF
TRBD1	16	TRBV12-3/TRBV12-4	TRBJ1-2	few	TGTGCCAGCAGTTTAGCGCTCGAGGGGGCGCTCGATGGCTACACCTTC	CASSLALEGALDGYTF
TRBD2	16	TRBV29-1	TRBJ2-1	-	TGCAGCGTTGAAGATCGGTTGCGGGGGATATACAATGAGCAGTTCTTC	CSVEDRLRGIYNEQFF
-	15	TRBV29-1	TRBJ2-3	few	TGCAGCGTTGAGGGGGGAGCCTCTTCCACAGATACGCAGTATTTT	CSVEGGASSTDTQYF
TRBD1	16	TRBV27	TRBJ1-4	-	TGTGCCAACAGAGGGACAGGGGGCTTTGATAATGAAAAACTGTTTTTT	CANRGTGGFDNEKLFF
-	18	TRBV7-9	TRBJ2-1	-	TGTGCCAGCAGCACGTACCCACAGGGCTCACGTCCCCTCAATGAGCAGTTCTTC	CASSTYPQGSRPLNEQFF
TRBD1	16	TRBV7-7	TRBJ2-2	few	TGTGCTAGCAGCTTGGCCTCCGGGACAGGGACCGGGGAGCTGTTTTTT	CASSLASGTGTGELFF
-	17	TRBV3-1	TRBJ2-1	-	TGTGCCAGCAGCCAAAATAGTGGGACTCTACTCTACAATGAGCAGTTCTTC	CASSQNSGTLLYNEQFF
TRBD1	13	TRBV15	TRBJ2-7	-	TGTGCCACCAGAAAGGACAGGGAGTATGAGCAGTACTTC	CATRKDREYEQYF
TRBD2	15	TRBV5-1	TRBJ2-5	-	TGCGCCAGCAGGCACAACGGACTAGCGGGCGATGAGCAGTACTTC	CASRHNGLAGDEQYF
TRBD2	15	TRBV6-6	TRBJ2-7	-	TGTGCCAGCAGTTACGCTCGGGGGGGGGCCTACGAGCAGTACTTC	CASSYARGGAYEQYF
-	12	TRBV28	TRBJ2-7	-	TGTGCCAGCAGTTCCAATTTTTACGAGCAGTACTTC	CASSSNFYEQYF
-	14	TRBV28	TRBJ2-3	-	TGTGCCAGCAGCTCCGTGGGCCAGGAGGGTACGCAGTATTTT	CASSSVGQEGTQYF
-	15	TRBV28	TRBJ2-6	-	TGTGCCAGCAGACCACCAGGGATCGGGGCCAACGTCCTGACTTTC	CASRPPGIGANVLTF
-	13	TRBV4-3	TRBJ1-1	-	TGCGCCAGCAGCCAAGAACAATCCACTGAAGCTTTCTTT	CASSQEQSTEAFF
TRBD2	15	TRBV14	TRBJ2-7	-	TGTGCCAGCAGCCAAGACCCGTCTCTAGCGGGGAAGCAGTACTTC	CASSQDPSLAGKQYF
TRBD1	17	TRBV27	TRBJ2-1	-	TGTGCCAGCAGTTTAGGGCTACAGGGGGCGCAGGTTCGGGAGCAGTTCTTC	CASSLGLQGAQVREQFF
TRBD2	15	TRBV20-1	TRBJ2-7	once	TGCAGTGCTAGAGATGGGATAGCGGGGATCTACGAGCAGTACTTC	CSARDGIAGIYEQYF
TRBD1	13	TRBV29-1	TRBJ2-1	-	TGCAGCGCTTCCGGGACAGGGGTCGATGAGCAGTTCTTC	CSASGTGVDEQFF
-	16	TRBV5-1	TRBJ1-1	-	TGCGCCAGCAGCTTGGCCGAAATGGTTTATAGGACTGAAGCTTTCTTT	CASSLAEMVYRTEAFF
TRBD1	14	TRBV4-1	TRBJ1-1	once	TGCGCCAGCAGCCAAAAAGTCGGGACAGGAGGAGCTTTCTTT	CASSQKVGTGGAFF
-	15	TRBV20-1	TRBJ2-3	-	TGCAGTGCTAGAGATCGCATTACCGCCTCAGATACGCAGTATTTT	CSARDRITASDTQYF
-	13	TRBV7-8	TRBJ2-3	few	TGTGCCAGCAGCTTAGTCACGGGGGATACGCAGTATTTT	CASSLVTGDTQYF
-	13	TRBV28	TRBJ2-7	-	TGTGCCAGCAGTTTCCTTCCGGAATACGAGCAGTACTTC	CASSFLPEYEQYF
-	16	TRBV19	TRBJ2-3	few	TGTGCCAGTAGTTTAGGCCACAGGGGTCGGGGGGATACGCAGTATTTT	CASSLGHRGRGDTQYF
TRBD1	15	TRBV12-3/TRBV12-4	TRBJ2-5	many	TGTGCCAGCAGTTTAGGGACAGGGGCCCAAGAGACCCAGTACTTC	CASSLGTGAQETQYF
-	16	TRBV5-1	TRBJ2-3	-	TGCGCCAGCAGCTTGGCCGGTGCGGCTAGCACAGATACGCAGTATTTT	CASSLAGAASTDTQYF
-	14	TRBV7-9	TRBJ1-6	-	TGTGCCAGCAGCTTAGGAGAGAGAGATTCACCCCTCCACTTT	CASSLGERDSPLHF
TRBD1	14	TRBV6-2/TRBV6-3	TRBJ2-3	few	TGTGCCAGCAGTTGGACAGGGGGAAGGGATACGCAGTATTTT	CASSWTGGRDTQYF
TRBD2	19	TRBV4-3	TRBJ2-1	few	TGCGCCAGCAGCCAAGAGGTGGGGGCGGGAGGGCCGATAAACAATGAGCAGTTCTTC	CASSQEVGAGGPINNEQFF
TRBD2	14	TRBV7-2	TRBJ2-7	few	TGTGCCAGCAGCTCCCCGGGAGGCCACTACGAGCAGTACTTC	CASSSPGGHYEQYF
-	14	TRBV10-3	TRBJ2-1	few	TGTGCCATCAGTGACAGCAGGGAATACAATGAGCAGTTCTTC	CAISDSREYNEQFF
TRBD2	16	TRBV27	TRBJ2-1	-	TGTGCCAGCAGTTTCTCAGGCGGGAGAGTGAACAATGAGCAGTTCTTC	CASSFSGGRVNNEQFF
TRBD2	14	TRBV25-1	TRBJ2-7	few	TGTGCCAGCAGTGAAAGCGGGAGAGGGTACGAGCAGTACTTC	CASSESGRGYEQYF
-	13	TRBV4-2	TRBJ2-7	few	TGTGCCAGCAGCCTAGAGAGAGTATACGAGCAGTACTTC	CASSLERVYEQYF
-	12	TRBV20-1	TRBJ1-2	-	TGCAGTGCGGAACGACAGAACTATGGCTACACCTTC	CSAERQNYGYTF
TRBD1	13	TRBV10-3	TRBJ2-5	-	TGTGCCATCAATGAGGGGGCGGGAGAGACCCAGTACTTC	CAINEGAGETQYF
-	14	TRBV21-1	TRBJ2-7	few	TGTGCCAGCAGCAAGAATCAGGTCTCCTACGAGCAGTACTTC	CASSKNQVSYEQYF
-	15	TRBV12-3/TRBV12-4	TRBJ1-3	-	TGTGCCAGCAGTCCGGGGACGGCGCAGAGAAACACCCTATATTTT	CASSPGTAQRNTLYF
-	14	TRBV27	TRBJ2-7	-	TGTGCCAGTCTTGGGAAGGGAGCGCCCTACGAGCAGTACTTC	CASLGKGAPYEQYF
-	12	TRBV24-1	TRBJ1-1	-	TGTGCCACCAGCCGAACGGGGAGTGAAGCTTTCTTT	CATSRTGSEAFF